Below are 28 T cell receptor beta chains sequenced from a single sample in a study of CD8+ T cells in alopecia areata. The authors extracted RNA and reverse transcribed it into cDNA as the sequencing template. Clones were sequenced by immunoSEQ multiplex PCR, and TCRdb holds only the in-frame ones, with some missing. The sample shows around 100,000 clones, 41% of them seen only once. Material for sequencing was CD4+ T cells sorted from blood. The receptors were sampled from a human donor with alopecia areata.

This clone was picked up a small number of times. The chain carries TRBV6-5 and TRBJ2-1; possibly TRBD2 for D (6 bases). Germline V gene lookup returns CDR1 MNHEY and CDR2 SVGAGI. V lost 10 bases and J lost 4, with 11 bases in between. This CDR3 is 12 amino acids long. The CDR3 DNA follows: TGTGCCACTAGGGACTGGTACAATGAGCAGTTCTTC. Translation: CATRDWYNEQFF.

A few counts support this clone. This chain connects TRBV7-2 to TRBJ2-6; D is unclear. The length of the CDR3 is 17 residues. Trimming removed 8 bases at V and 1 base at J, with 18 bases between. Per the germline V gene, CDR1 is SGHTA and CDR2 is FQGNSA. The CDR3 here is CASRTGPPTSGANVLTF. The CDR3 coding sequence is TGTGCCAGCCGCACCGGGCCACCGACATCTGGGGCCAACGTCCTGACTTTC. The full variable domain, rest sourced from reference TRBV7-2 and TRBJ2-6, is GAGVSQSPSNKVTEKGKDVELRCDPISGHTALYWYRQSLGQGLEFLIYFQGNSAPDKSGLPSDRFSAERTGGSVSTLTIQRTQQEDSAVYLCASRTGPPTSGANVLTFGAGSRLTVL.

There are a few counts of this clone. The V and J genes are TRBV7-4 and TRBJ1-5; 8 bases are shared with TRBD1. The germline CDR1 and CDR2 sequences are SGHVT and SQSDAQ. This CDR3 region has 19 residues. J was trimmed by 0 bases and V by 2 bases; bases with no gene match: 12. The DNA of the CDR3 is TGTGCCAGCAGCTTACTCGGGACAGGTGGGCTGTATAGCAATCAGCCCCAGCATTTT. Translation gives CASSLLGTGGLYSNQPQHF.

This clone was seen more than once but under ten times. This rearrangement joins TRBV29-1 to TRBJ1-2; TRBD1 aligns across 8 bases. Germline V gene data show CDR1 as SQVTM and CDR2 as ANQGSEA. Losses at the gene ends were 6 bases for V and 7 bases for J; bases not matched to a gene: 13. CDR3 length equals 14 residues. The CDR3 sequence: CSVSLQGAVTGYTF. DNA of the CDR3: TGCAGCGTATCCTTGCAGGGGGCTGTCACTGGCTACACCTTC. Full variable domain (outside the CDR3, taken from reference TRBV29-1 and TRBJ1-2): SAVISQKPSRDICQRGTSLTIQCQVDSQVTMMFWYRQQPGQSLTLIATANQGSEATYESGFVIDKFPISRPNLTFSTLTVSNMSPEDSSIYLCSVSLQGAVTGYTFGSGTRLTVV.

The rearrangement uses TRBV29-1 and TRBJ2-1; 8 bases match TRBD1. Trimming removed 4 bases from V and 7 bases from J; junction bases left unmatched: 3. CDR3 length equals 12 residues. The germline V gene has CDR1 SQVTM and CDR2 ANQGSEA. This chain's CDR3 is CSVGQGRNEQFF. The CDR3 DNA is TGCAGCGTTGGACAGGGGAGAAATGAGCAGTTCTTC.

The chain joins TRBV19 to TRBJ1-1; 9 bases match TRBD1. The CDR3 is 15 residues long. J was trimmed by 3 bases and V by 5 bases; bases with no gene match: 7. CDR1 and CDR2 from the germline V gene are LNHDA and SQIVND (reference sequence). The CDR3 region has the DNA TGTGCCAGTAGTGGGGACAGGGTTTTGCACACTGAAGCTTTCTTT. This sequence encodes CASSGDRVLHTEAFF.

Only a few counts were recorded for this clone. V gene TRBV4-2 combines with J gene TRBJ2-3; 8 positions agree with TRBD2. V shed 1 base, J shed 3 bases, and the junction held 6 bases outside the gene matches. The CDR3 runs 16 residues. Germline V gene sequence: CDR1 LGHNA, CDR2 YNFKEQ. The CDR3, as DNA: TGTGCCAGCAGCCAAGGGGTAGCGGGGAGAACAGATACGCAGTATTTT. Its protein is CASSQGVAGRTDTQYF.

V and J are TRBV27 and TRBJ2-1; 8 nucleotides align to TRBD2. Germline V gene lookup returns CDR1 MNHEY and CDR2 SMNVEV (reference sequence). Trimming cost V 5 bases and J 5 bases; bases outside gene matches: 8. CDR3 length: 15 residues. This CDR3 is CASSLFVAGNNEQFF. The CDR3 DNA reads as TGTGCCAGCAGTCTCTTTGTAGCGGGGAACAATGAGCAGTTCTTC.

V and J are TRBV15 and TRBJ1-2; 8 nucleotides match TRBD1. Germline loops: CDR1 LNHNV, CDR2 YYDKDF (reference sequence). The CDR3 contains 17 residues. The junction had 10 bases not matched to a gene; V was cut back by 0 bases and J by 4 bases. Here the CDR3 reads CATSRERQGPGGYGYTF. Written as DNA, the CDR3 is TGTGCCACCAGCAGAGAGCGACAGGGGCCGGGGGGCTATGGCTACACCTTC.

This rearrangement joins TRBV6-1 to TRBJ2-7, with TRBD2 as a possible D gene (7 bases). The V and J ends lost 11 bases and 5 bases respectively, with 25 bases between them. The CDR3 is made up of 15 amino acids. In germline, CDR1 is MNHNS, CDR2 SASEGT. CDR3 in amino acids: CAGGRGTGSFDEQYF. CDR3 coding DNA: TGTGCCGGAGGGAGGGGCACAGGGTCTTTCGACGAGCAGTACTTC.

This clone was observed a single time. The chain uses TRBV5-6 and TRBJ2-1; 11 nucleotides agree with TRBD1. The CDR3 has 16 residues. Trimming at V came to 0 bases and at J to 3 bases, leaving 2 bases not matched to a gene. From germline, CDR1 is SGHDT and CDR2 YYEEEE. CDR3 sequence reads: CASSLGTGGLYNEQFF. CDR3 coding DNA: TGTGCCAGCAGCTTGGGGACAGGGGGCCTCTACAATGAGCAGTTCTTC.

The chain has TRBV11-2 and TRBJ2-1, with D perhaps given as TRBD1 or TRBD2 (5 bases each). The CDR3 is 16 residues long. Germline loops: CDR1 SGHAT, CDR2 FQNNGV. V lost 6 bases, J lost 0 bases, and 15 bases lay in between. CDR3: CASRRARGSSYNEQFF. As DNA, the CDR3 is TGTGCCAGCAGGCGGGCAAGGGGATCCTCCTACAATGAGCAGTTCTTC.

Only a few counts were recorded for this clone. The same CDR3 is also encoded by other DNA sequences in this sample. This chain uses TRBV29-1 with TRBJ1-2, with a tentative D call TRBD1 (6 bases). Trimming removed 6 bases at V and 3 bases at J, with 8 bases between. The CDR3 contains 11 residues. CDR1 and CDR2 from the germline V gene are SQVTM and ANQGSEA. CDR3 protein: CSVGQDYGYTF. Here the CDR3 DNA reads TGCAGCGTGGGACAAGACTATGGCTACACCTTC.

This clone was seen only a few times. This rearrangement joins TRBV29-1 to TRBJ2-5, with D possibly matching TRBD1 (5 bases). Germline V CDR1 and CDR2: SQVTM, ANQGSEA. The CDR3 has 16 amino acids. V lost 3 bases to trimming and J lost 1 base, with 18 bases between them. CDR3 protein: CSVDWLRVRTQETQYF. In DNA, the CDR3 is TGCAGCGTTGATTGGCTCAGGGTGAGAACCCAAGAGACCCAGTACTTC.

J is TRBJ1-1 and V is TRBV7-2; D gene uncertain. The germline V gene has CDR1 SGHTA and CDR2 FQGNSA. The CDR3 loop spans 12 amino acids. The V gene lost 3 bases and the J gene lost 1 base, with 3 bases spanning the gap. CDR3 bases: TGTGCCAGCAGCTTCCCGAACACTGAAGCTTTCTTT. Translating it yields CASSFPNTEAFF.

CDR3 loop: CASSFGGGRPSYNEQFF. CDR3 nucleotide sequence: TGTGCCAGCAGTTTTGGGGGCGGGAGGCCCTCCTACAATGAGCAGTTCTTC. The chain carries TRBV28 and TRBJ2-1; 8 bases are a match to TRBD2. V shed 3 bases and J 0 bases; nucleotides not matched to a gene: 7. CDR3 length equals 17 residues. CDR1 and CDR2 from the germline V gene are MDHEN and SYDVKM. Supplemented by reference TRBV28 and TRBJ2-1, the full variable domain reads DVKVTQSSRYLVKRTGEKVFLECVQDMDHENMFWYRQDPGLGLRLIYFSYDVKMKEKGDIPEGYSVSREKKERFSLILESASTNQTSMYLCASSFGGGRPSYNEQFFGPGTRLTVL.

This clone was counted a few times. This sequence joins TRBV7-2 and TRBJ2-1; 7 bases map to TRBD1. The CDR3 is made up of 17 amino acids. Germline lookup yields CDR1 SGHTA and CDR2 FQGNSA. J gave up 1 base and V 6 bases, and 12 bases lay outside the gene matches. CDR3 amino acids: CASRTPMAGGSYNEQFF. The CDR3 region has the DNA TGTGCCAGCAGGACTCCGATGGCAGGGGGTTCCTACAATGAGCAGTTCTTC.

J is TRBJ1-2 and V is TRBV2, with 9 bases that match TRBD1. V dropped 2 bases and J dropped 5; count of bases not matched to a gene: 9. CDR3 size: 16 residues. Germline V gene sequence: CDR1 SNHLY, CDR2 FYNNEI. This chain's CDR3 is CASSERAGDRAYGYTF. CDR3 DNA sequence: TGTGCCAGCAGTGAAAGGGCGGGGGACAGGGCATATGGCTACACCTTC.

CDR3 sequence: CASSPGLAGQETQYF. The CDR3, as DNA: TGTGCCAGCAGCCCGGGACTAGCGGGACAAGAGACCCAGTACTTC. The J gene is TRBJ2-5, the V gene TRBV7-9; the match to TRBD2 covers 13 bases. Trimming took 5 bases from V and 2 from J; bases not matched to a gene: 2. Germline CDR1 SEHNR, CDR2 FQNEAQ (reference sequence). This CDR3 is 15 amino acids long.

CDR3 coding DNA: TGTGCCAGCAGCACGCAGAGTACGCAGTATTTT. The encoded protein is CASSTQSTQYF. V gene TRBV7-2 combines with J gene TRBJ2-3, with D hard to call. Trimming took 5 bases from V and 8 from J, leaving 8 bases between them. The CDR3 extends over 11 amino acids. CDR1 and CDR2 (germline): SGHTA, FQGNSA.

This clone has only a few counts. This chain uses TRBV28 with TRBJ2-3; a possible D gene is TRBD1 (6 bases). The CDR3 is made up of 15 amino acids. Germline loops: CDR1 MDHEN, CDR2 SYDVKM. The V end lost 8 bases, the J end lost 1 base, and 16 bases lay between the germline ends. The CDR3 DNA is TGTGCCAGCTATCCTTTGGACAGCCGCACAGATACGCAGTATTTT. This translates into CASYPLDSRTDTQYF.

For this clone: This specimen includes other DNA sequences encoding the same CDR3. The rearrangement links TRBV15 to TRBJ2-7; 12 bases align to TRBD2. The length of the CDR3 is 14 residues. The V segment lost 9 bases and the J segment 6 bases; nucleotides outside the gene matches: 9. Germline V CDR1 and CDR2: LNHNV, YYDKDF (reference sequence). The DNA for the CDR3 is TGTGCCACTAGGAGACTAGCGGGGGTCGGCGAGCAGTACTTC. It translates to CATRRLAGVGEQYF.

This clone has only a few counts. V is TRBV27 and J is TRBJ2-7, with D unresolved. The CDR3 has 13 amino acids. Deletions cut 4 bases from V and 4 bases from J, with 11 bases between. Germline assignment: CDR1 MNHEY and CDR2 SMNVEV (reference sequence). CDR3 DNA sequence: TGTGCCAGCAGTTCAACACGCCGATACGAGCAGTACTTC. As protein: CASSSTRRYEQYF.

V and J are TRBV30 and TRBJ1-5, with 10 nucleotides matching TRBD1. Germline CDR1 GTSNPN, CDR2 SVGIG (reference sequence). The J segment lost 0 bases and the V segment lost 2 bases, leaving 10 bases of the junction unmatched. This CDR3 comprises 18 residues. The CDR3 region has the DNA TGTGCCTGGAGTTGGGGACAGGGGTCTATTAATAGCAATCAGCCCCAGCATTTT. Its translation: CAWSWGQGSINSNQPQHF.

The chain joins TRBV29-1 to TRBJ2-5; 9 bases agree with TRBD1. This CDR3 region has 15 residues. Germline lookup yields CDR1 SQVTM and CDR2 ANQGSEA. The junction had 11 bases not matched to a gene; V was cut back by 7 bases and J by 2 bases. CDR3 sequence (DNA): TGCAGCGCTCTCTCGGGACAGGGACCTCAAGAGACCCAGTACTTC. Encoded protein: CSALSGQGPQETQYF.

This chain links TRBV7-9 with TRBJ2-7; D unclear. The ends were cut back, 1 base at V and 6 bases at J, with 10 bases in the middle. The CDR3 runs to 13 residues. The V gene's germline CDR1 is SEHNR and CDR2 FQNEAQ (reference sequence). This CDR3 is CASSLGGYSEQYF. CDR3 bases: TGTGCCAGCAGCTTAGGGGGTTATTCCGAGCAGTACTTC.

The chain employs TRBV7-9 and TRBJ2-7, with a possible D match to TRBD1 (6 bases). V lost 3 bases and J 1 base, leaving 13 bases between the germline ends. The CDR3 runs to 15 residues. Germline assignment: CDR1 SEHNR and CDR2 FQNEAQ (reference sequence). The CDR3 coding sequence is TGTGCCAGCAGCTTCACATCGGACAGATCCTACGAGCAGTACTTC. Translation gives CASSFTSDRSYEQYF.

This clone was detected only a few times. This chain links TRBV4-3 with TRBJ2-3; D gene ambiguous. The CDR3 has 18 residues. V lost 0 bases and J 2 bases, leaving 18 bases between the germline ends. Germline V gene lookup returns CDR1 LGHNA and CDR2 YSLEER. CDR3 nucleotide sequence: TGCGCCAGCAGCCAAGATCTGTTACAGACCCTTCCCACAGATACGCAGTATTTT. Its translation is CASSQDLLQTLPTDTQYF.